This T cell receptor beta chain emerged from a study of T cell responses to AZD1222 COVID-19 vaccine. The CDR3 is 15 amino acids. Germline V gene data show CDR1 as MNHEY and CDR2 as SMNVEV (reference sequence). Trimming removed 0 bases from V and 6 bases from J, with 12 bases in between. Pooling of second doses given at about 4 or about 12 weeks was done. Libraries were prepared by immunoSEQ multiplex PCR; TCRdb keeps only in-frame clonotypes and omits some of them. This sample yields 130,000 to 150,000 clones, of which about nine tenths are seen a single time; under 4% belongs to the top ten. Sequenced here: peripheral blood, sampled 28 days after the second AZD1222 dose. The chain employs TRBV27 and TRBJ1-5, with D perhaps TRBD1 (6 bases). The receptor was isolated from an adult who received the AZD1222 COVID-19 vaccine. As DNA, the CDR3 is TGTGCCAGCAGTTTATCGAGGGGGAGCGGTCAGCCCCAGCATTTT. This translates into CASSLSRGSGQPQHF.